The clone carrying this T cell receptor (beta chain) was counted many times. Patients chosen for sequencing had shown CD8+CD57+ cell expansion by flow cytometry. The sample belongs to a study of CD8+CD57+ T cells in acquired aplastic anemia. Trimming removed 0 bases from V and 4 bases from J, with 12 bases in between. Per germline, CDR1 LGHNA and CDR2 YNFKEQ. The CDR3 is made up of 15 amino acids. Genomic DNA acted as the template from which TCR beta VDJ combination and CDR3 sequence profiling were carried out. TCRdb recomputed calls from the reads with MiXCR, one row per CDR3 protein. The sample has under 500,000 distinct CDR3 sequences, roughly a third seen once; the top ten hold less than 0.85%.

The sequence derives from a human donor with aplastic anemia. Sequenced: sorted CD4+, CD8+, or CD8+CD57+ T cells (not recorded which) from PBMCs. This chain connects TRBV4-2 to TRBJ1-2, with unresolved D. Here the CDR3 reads CASSQDLEGGYGYTF. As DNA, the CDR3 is TGTGCCAGCAGCCAAGATTTGGAGGGCGGCTATGGCTACACCTTC.